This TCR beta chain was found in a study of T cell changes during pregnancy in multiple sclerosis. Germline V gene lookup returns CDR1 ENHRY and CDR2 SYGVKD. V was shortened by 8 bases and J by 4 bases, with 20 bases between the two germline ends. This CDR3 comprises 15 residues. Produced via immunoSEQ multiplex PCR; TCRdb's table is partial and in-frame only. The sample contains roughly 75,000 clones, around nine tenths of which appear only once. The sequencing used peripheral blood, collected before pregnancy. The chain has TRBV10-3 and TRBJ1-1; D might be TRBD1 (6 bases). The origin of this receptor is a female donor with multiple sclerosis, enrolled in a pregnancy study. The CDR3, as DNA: TGTGCCATCGGCAGAGGCAGGGTAGGGGGCACTGAAGCTTTCTTT. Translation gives CAIGRGRVGGTEAFF.